This T cell receptor (beta chain) was obtained from a study of blood T cell repertoires in COVID-19. Across the study: The United States, Italy and Spain were the sources of the acute and convalescent COVID-19 samples. In each case, the material was cDNA or gDNA derived from T cells, B-cell-depleted T cells, or PBMCs.

This clone was observed a single time. Per the authors' pipeline: The assay estimated nucleated cells by amplifying reference gene primers. Sequencing was performed with immunoSEQ multiplex PCR; in TCRdb, only in-frame clones are kept and a portion is missing. That table gives V, J and clone size, and the DNA gave D and trimming. The sample comprises more than 200,000 clones, around 88% of which are singletons, and approximately 2% rests with the top ten. The CDR3 runs 16 residues. The V segment lost 3 bases and the J segment 2 bases; nucleotides outside the gene matches: 4. Per the germline V gene, CDR1 is SEHNR and CDR2 is FQNEAQ (reference sequence).

The source material was peripheral blood. This TCR was recovered from a man between 25 and 39 years old with active or convalescent COVID-19. This chain joins TRBV7-9 and TRBJ1-3; 10 bases fit TRBD1. The CDR3 region has the DNA TGTGCCAGCAGCTTGACGGGACAGGGGACTGGAAACACCATATATTTT. This encodes CASSLTGQGTGNTIYF.